Sequencing of this TCR beta chain was carried out in a study of response to subunit inactivated influenza vaccine. Study-wide points: With each seasonal influenza vaccination, the authors suggested, few new T cells are recruited.

MiXCR, applied by TCRdb to the RT-PCR reads, yields one record per CDR3 protein. The sample shows hundreds of thousands of distinct CDR3 sequences, over 10% of them seen only once. On this clonotype: Its antigen is unknown.

V was clipped by 0 bases and J by 3 bases, with 12 bases between them. CDR1 and CDR2 from the germline V gene are MGHRA and YSYEKL. The CDR3 has 16 amino acids. The specimen comprised PBMCs from blood, sampled 40 to 50 days after vaccination. This clonotype was sampled from a man aged 50 to 59 who received an inactivated influenza vaccine. The gene calls are TRBV4-1 and TRBJ1-5; a weak D match, TRBD1 (6 bases). DNA for the CDR3: TGCGCCAGCAGCCAAGAGCTGGGGGCCATCAATCAGCCCCAGCATTTT. Amino acids: CASSQELGAINQPQHF.